A single sample is the source of the 14 T cell receptor beta chains below, sequenced in a study of CD8 T cells in Susac syndrome. A quantity of roughly 0.5 to 1 ug RNA underwent reverse transcription using random hexamers. TCRdb reprocessed the immunoSEQ multiplex PCR reads via MiXCR and lists one record per CDR3 protein. Here the sample spans roughly 120,000 distinct CDR3 sequences, 90% to 95% being singletons. Sequencing input: CD4+ T cells from PBMCs. These receptors were taken from a human donor in good health.

V gene TRBV5-4 combines with J gene TRBJ1-3; D unresolved. The CDR3 extends over 15 amino acids. The V end was cut by 0 bases, the J end by 0 bases, with 7 bases between. Germline values: CDR1 SGHNT, CDR2 YYREEE (reference sequence). CDR3 DNA: TGTGCCAGCAGCTTGGACAGCCTCTCTGGAAACACCATATATTTT. Its protein product is CASSLDSLSGNTIYF.

This clonotype has only one observation. The chain is built from TRBV9 and TRBJ1-2; the D gene is possibly TRBD1 (5 bases). The CDR3 has 14 residues. Germline assignment: CDR1 SGDLS and CDR2 YYNGEE. V was shortened by 4 bases and J by 4 bases, with 14 bases between the two germline ends. This chain's CDR3 is CASSSPGGIYGYTF. The CDR3 bases are TGTGCCAGCAGCTCTCCTGGGGGGATCTATGGCTACACCTTC.

The chain uses TRBV19 and TRBJ1-1, with unresolved D. The length of the CDR3 is 15 residues. Trimming removed 4 bases at V and 0 bases at J, with 12 bases between. Germline V lookup: CDR1 LNHDA, CDR2 SQIVND (reference sequence). Written as DNA, the CDR3 is TGTGCCAGTAGTACCCTTTCGACGGTGAACACTGAAGCTTTCTTT. It codes for CASSTLSTVNTEAFF.

This chain joins TRBV5-6 and TRBJ1-1; the D gene is possibly TRBD1 (5 bases). V lost 4 bases and J lost 5, with 18 bases in between. Germline CDR1 is SGHDT and CDR2 is YYEEEE. This CDR3 has 15 amino acids. CDR3 nucleotides: TGTGCCAGCAGCGCCACGACGCAGGGCGGGACTGAAGCTTTCTTT. Protein sequence: CASSATTQGGTEAFF. Supplemented by reference TRBV5-6 and TRBJ1-1, the full variable domain reads DAGVTQSPTHLIKTRGQQVTLRCSPKSGHDTVSWYQQALGQGPQFIFQYYEEEERQRGNFPDRFSGHQFPNYSSELNVNALLLGDSALYLCASSATTQGGTEAFFGQGTRLTVV.

The CDR3 sequence: CAWSVSDRDFYGYTF. The CDR3 DNA reads as TGTGCCTGGAGTGTTTCGGACAGGGATTTCTATGGCTACACCTTC. This chain links TRBV30 with TRBJ1-2; 8 nucleotides line up with TRBD1. Germline V gene data show CDR1 as GTSNPN and CDR2 as SVGIG (reference sequence). With V trimmed by 0 bases and J by 4 bases, 7 bases remained unmatched. This CDR3 has 15 amino acids.

This clonotype has only one observation. The rearrangement links TRBV5-1 to TRBJ2-1; 10 nucleotides agree with TRBD2. The J segment lost 5 bases and the V segment lost 3 bases, leaving 8 bases of the junction unmatched. CDR3 length: 16 residues. From germline, CDR1 is SGHRS and CDR2 YFSETQ. DNA for the CDR3: TGCGCCAGCAGCTCCCTACTAGCGGGAATTGACAATGAGCAGTTCTTC. This encodes CASSSLLAGIDNEQFF. The full variable domain, in which reference TRBV5-1 and TRBJ2-1 provide the parts outside the CDR3, is KAGVTQTPRYLIKTRGQQVTLSCSPISGHRSVSWYQQTPGQGLQFLFEYFSETQRNKGNFPGRFSGRQFSNSRSEMNVSTLELGDSALYLCASSSLLAGIDNEQFFGPGTRLTVL.

The rearrangement uses TRBV29-1 and TRBJ1-1; D is possibly TRBD1 (6 bases). Between the trimmed V and J ends, which lost 4 bases and 8 bases, there was a span of 20 bases. The CDR3 totals 14 residues. In germline, CDR1 is SQVTM, CDR2 ANQGSEA. The CDR3, as DNA: TGCAGCGTTGCGCGGGACTCAAGAGGGACAGAAGCTTTCTTT. Translating it yields CSVARDSRGTEAFF. The whole variable domain, filled in from reference TRBV29-1 and TRBJ1-1, reads SAVISQKPSRDICQRGTSLTIQCQVDSQVTMMFWYRQQPGQSLTLIATANQGSEATYESGFVIDKFPISRPNLTFSTLTVSNMSPEDSSIYLCSVARDSRGTEAFFGQGTRLTVV.

The rearrangement uses TRBV4-1 and TRBJ2-3; D ambiguous. Trimming pared 1 base from V and 3 bases from J, leaving 14 bases between. The germline V gene encodes CDR1 MGHRA and CDR2 YSYEKL. The CDR3 loop spans 16 amino acids. The CDR3 nucleotides read TGCGCCAGCAGCCAAGCTCCCCTCTATAGTACAGATACGCAGTATTTT. Translating gives CASSQAPLYSTDTQYF.

Written as DNA, the CDR3 is TGTGCCAGCAGCTTAAACTCGGTGCTTAGCGAGACCCAGTACTTC. Encoded protein: CASSLNSVLSETQYF. This chain links TRBV7-9 with TRBJ2-5; D ambiguous. This CDR3 region has 15 residues. Germline assignment: CDR1 SEHNR and CDR2 FQNEAQ (reference sequence). V was cut by 2 bases and J by 5 bases, with 15 bases left in between.

For the CDR3, the DNA is TGCAGTGCCCAGTTGGGGGGTCATTCCTACGAGCAGTACTTC. It translates to CSAQLGGHSYEQYF. The rearrangement joins TRBV20-1 to TRBJ2-7, with D perhaps matching TRBD2 (6 bases). Germline V CDR1 and CDR2: DFQATT, SNEGSKA (reference sequence). CDR3 length: 14 residues. With 6 bases removed from V and 1 base from J, the gap between germline ends came to 16 bases.

The chain links TRBV18 to TRBJ2-1; the D gene is possibly TRBD2 (5 bases). CDR1 is KGHSH, CDR2 LQKENI, per germline. The V end lost 0 bases, the J end lost 15 bases, and 18 bases lay between the germline ends. This CDR3 is built from 14 residues. This CDR3 reads CASSPPKVLEPPFF. The CDR3 region has the DNA TGTGCCAGCTCACCACCGAAGGTACTAGAGCCACCGTTCTTC.

This clonotype has a single count. This sequence joins TRBV25-1 and TRBJ1-1; D is unclear. The CDR3 has 15 amino acids. Germline-derived CDR1 and CDR2 are MGHDK and SYGVNS. V was shortened by 1 base and J by 1 base, with 10 bases between the two germline ends. CDR3 nucleotide sequence: TGTGCCAGCAGTGAATTAGAAGGATGGAACACTGAAGCTTTCTTT. This gives the protein CASSELEGWNTEAFF. The full variable domain, rest sourced from reference TRBV25-1 and TRBJ1-1, is EADIYQTPRYLVIGTGKKITLECSQTMGHDKMYWYQQDPGMELHLIHYSYGVNSTEKGDLSSESTVSRIRTEHFPLTLESARPSHTSQYLCASSELEGWNTEAFFGQGTRLTVV.

The rearrangement uses TRBV29-1 and TRBJ2-5; 8 bases map to TRBD1. The germline V gene encodes CDR1 SQVTM and CDR2 ANQGSEA. The CDR3 is made up of 13 amino acids. With 5 bases clipped from V and 1 base from J, the junction kept 3 bases outside the gene matches. The CDR3 loop reads CSVLQGGQETQYF. The DNA for the CDR3 is TGCAGCGTTTTACAGGGGGGCCAAGAGACCCAGTACTTC.

V is TRBV15 and J is TRBJ2-3; 8 bases agree with TRBD2. Germline V CDR1 and CDR2: LNHNV, YYDKDF (reference sequence). V lost 6 bases and J lost 4; bases outside the gene matches: 9. This CDR3 has 15 amino acids. CDR3 coding DNA: TGTGCCACCAGAAACCCGGGAGGGGGAGCAGATACGCAGTATTTT. This sequence encodes CATRNPGGGADTQYF.